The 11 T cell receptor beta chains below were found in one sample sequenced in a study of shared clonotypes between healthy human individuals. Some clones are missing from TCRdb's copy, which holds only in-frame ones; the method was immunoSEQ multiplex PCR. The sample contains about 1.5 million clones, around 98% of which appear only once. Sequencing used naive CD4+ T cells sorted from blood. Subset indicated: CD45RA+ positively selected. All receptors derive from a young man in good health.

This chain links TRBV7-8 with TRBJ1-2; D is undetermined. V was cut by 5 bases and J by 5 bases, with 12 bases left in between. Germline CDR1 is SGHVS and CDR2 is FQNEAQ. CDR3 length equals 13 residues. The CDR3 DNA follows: TGTGCCAGCAGCATCGGGCTACTATATGGCTACACCTTC. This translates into CASSIGLLYGYTF.

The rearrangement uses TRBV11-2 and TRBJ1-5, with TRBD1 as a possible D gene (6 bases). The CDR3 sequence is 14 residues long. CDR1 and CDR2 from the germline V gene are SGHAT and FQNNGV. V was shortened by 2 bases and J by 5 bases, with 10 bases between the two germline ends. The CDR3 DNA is TGTGCCAGCAGCTTACGGGGGGGCGATCAGCCCCAGCATTTT. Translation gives CASSLRGGDQPQHF.

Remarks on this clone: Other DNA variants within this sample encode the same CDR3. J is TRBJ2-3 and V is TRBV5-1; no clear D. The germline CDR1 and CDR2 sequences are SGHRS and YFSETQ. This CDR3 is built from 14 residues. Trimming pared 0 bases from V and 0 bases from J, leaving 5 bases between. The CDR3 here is CASSLVGSTDTQYF. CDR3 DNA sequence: TGCGCCAGCAGCTTGGTGGGGAGCACAGATACGCAGTATTTT.

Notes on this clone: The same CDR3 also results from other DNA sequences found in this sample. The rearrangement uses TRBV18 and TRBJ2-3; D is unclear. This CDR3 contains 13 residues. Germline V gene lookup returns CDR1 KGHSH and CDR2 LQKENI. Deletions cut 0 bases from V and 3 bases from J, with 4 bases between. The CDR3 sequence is CASSPPGTDTQYF. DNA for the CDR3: TGTGCCAGCTCACCACCGGGGACAGATACGCAGTATTTT.

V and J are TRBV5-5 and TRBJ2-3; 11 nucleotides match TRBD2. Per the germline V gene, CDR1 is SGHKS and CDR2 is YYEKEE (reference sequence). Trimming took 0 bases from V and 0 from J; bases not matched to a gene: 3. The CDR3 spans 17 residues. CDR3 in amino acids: CASSLGLAGSSTDTQYF. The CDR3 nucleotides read TGTGCCAGCAGCTTGGGACTAGCGGGATCAAGCACAGATACGCAGTATTTT.

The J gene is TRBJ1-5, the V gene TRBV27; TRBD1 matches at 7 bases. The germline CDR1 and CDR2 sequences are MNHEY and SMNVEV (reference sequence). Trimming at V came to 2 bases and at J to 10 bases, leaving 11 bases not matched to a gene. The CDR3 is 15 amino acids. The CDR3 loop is CASSLGWQGVSPQHF. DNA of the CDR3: TGTGCCAGCAGTTTAGGCTGGCAGGGGGTCAGTCCCCAGCATTTT.

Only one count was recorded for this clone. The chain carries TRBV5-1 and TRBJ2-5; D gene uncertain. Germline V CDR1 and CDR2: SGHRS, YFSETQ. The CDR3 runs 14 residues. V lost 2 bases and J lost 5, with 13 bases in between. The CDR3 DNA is TGCGCCAGCAGCTTCGGAGACCCTGTGGAGACCCAGTACTTC. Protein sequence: CASSFGDPVETQYF.

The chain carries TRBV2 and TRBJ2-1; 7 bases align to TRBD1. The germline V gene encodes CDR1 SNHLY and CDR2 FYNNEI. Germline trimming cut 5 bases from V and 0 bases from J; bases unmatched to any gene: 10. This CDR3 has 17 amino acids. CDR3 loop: CASSIFSGGVSYNEQFF. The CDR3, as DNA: TGTGCCAGCAGTATATTTTCAGGGGGAGTCTCCTACAATGAGCAGTTCTTC.

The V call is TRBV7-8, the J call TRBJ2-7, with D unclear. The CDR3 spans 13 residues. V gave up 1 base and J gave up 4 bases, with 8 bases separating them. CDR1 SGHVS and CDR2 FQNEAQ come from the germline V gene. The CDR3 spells CASSLVLRYEQYF. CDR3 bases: TGTGCCAGCAGCTTAGTTCTAAGATACGAGCAGTACTTC. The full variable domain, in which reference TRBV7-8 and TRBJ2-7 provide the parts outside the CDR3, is GAGVSQSPRYKVAKRGQDVALRCDPISGHVSLFWYQQALGQGPEFLTYFQNEAQLDKSGLPSDRFFAERPEGSVSTLKIQRTQQEDSAVYLCASSLVLRYEQYFGPGTRLTVT.

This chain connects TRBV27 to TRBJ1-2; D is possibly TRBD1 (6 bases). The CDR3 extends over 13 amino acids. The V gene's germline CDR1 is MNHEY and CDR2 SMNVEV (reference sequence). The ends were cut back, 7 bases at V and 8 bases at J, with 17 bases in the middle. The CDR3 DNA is TGTGCCAGCACCCCGACAGGCGGAATCGGCTACACCTTC. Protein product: CASTPTGGIGYTF.

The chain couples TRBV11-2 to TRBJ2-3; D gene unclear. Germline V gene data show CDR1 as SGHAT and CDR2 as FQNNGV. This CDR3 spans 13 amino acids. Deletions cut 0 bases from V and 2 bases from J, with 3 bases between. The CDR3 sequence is CASSLDFTDTQYF. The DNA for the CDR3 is TGTGCCAGCAGCTTAGACTTCACAGATACGCAGTATTTT.